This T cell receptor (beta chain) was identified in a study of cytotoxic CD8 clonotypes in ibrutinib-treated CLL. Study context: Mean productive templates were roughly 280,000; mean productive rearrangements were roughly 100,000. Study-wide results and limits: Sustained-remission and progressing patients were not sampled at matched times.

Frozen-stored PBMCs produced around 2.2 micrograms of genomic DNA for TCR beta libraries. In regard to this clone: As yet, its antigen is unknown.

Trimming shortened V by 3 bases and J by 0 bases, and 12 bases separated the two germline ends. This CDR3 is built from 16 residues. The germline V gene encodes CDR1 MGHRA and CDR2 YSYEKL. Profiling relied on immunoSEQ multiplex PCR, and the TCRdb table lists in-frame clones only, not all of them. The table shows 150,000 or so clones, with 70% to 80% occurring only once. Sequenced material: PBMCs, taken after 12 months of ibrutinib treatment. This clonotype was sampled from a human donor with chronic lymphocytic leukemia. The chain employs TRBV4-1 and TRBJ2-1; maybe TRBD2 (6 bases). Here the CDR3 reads CASSHDRRASYNEQFF. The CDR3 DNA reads TGCGCCAGCAGCCATGACCGGAGGGCCTCCTACAATGAGCAGTTCTTC.